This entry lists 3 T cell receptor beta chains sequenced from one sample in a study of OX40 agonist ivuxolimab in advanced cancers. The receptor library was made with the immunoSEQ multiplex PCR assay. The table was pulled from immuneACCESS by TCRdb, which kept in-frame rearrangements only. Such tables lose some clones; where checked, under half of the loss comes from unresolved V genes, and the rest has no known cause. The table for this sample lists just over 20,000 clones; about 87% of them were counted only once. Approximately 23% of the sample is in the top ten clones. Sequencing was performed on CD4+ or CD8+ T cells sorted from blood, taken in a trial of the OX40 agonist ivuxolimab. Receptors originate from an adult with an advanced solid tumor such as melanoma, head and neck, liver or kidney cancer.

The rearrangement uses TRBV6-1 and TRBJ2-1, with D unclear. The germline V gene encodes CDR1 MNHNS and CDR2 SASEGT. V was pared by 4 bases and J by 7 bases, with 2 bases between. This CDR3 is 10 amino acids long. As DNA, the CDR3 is TGTGCCAGCAGTGTAAATGAGCAGTTCTTC. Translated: CASSVNEQFF.

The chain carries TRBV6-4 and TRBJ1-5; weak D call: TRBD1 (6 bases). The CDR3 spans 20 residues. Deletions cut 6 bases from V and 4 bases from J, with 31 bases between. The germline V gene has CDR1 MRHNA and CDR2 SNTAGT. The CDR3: CASSHPATYRVTLKNQPQHF. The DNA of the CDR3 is TGTGCCAGCAGCCATCCAGCGACCTACAGGGTGACCTTAAAAAATCAGCCCCAGCATTTT.

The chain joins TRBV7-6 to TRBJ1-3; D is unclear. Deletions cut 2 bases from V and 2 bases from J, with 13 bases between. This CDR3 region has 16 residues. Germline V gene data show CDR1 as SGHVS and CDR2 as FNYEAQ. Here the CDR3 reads CASSLKRTEAGNTIYF. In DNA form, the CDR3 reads TGTGCCAGCAGCTTAAAGAGAACAGAGGCTGGAAACACCATATATTTT.